The source of this T cell receptor beta chain is a study of shared clonotypes between healthy human individuals. Study results and limitations: Shared clonotypes across all four donors exceeded non-shared ones in generation probability. Blood was the only sampled material, and tissue repertoires likely differ.

Cells designated naive CD8 were CD45RO-negative and were positively selected for CCR7, with terminally differentiated effector memory CD45RA+ cells excluded. Genomic DNA belonging to each subset was distributed in equal measure over several immunoSEQ plates. Approximately 30,000 T cell genomes (roughly 220 ng DNA) went into each sorted-subset replicate. Repertoires were generated with immunoSEQ multiplex PCR, while TCRdb's copy carries only in-frame clones and drops some. The repertoire consists of 1.5 million to 2.5 million clones, with about 95% occurring once and the leading ten covering approximately 1.2%. Germline CDR1 SEHNR, CDR2 FQNEAQ (reference sequence). V lost 5 bases to trimming and J lost 4 bases; unmatched junction nucleotides: 9. This CDR3 spans 16 amino acids. Concerning this clone itself: What it binds is unknown.

The TCR comes from a man aged 18 to 35 in good health. Sample: naive CD8+ T cells sorted from blood. The chain links TRBV7-9 to TRBJ2-7, with 12 positions matching TRBD1. The CDR3 sequence: CASSVGTGGRWYEQYF. In DNA form, the CDR3 reads TGTGCCAGCAGCGTCGGGACAGGGGGCCGATGGTACGAGCAGTACTTC.